This TCR beta chain stems from a study of T cells in Graves' hyperthyroidism and ophthalmopathy. Trimming shortened V by 0 bases and J by 3 bases, and 11 bases separated the two germline ends. Germline V lookup: CDR1 SGHAT, CDR2 FQNNGV. The CDR3 extends over 15 amino acids. Amplification of TCR beta CDR3 regions was performed using RNA transcripts as template. Using the HTBI primer set, a first-round RT-PCR was run on the TCR CDR3. One entry per CDR3 protein results from TCRdb running MiXCR on the multiplex PCR reads. The sample holds 650,000 to 850,000 distinct CDR3 sequences, 18% seen once. This clonotype was recorded many times.

V and J are TRBV11-2 and TRBJ1-2, with a possible D match to TRBD1 (5 bases). Sequenced material: blood. The clonotype was recovered from a woman aged 45 to 65 with Graves' hyperthyroidism that later progressed to Graves' ophthalmopathy. The CDR3 nucleotides read TGTGCCAGCAGCTTAGATGTGGGGGAGGACTATGGCTACACCTTC. It specifies CASSLDVGEDYGYTF.